This TCR beta chain stems from a study of cytomegalovirus exposure and HLA in healthy donors. Overall study results and limits: The likely origin of a cluster of highly shared sequence variants was a sequencing artifact. Cytomegalovirus association was listed for about 160 TCR beta chains. As a later analysis showed, a missense DCLRE1C variant was linked to trimming of TCR beta V- and J-genes.

Vbeta (60) and Jbeta (13) primers were used in the PCR. Authors' methods: Counted up in a later analysis, unique TCR beta chains came to approximately 77 million, with about 10 million shared. The repertoire was sequenced with immunoSEQ multiplex PCR; TCRdb's copy has only in-frame clones and lacks some. V and J calls and clone size follow that table, whereas D and trimming were derived from the DNA. The data show 150,000 to 200,000 clones, with around 68% seen just once and about 2.5% held by the top ten. The CDR3 is 14 residues long. With regard to this clone: Antigen: not known.

This chain joins TRBV21-1 and TRBJ2-7; TRBD2 is the table's D call and was not checked against the DNA. TRBV21-1 counts as a pseudogene. Sample: PBMCs. This clonotype originated in a woman in her thirties or forties in good health and CMV-seropositive. CDR3 nucleotides: TGTGCCAGCATGGTAGCAGATAGCAGCGACGAGCAGTACTTC. Residues: CASMVADSSDEQYF.